The T cell receptor beta chain described here comes from a study of T-cell reconstitution after alpha-beta-depleted transplantation in children. This clonotype was seen repeatedly, ten times or more. As it was prepared, the TCRbeta library received unique molecular identifiers. TCRdb re-called the PCR reads through MiXCR, storing one row per CDR3 protein. The data hold 380,000 or so distinct CDR3 sequences, with about 14% observed a single time. The V end was cut by 4 bases, the J end by 0 bases, with 12 bases between. This CDR3 is 15 amino acids long. CDR1 is SGHTA and CDR2 is FQGNSA in the germline V gene.

This clonotype originated in a human donor who donated a stem cell graft to a child with Fanconi anemia. The source material was PBMCs, sampled from the stem cell graft. V usage is TRBV7-2 and J usage is TRBJ1-1; D not certain. CDR3 sequence reads: CASSWTGLLNTEAFF. The CDR3 DNA is TGTGCCAGCAGCTGGACCGGACTCTTGAACACTGAAGCTTTCTTT.